This T cell receptor beta chain is from a study of cytomegalovirus exposure and HLA in healthy donors. This CDR3 has 16 residues. Per germline, CDR1 GTSNPN and CDR2 SVGIG (reference sequence). V was pared by 2 bases and J by 4 bases, with 18 bases between. PCR was performed using 60 Vbeta and 13 Jbeta primers. Profiled with immunoSEQ multiplex PCR; TCRdb holds only in-frame clones, not every one. Of around 82,000 clones in the sample, around 79% are singletons; the top ten hold 4.5% to 7%. The rearrangement uses TRBV30 and TRBJ2-1; D is possibly TRBD2 (6 bases). The clonotype originates from a male donor in good health and CMV-seropositive. The sample taken for sequencing was PBMCs. CDR3 DNA: TGTGCCTGGAGTTTAACGGGACTCAGAAGTTACAATGAGCAGTTCTTC. Translation gives CAWSLTGLRSYNEQFF.